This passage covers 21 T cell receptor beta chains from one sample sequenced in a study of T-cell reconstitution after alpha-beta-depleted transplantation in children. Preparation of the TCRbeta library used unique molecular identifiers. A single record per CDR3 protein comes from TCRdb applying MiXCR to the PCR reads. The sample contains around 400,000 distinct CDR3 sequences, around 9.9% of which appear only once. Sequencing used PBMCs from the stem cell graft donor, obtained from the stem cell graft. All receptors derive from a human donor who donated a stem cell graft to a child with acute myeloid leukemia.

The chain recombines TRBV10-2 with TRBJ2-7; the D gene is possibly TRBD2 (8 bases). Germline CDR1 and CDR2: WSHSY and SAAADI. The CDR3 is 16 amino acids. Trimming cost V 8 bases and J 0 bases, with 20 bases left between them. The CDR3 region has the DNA TGCGCCAGCGAGCGGGGGAGGGCAGGGGGCTCCTACGAGCAGTACTTC. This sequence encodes CASERGRAGGSYEQYF.

The CDR3 DNA is TGTGCCAGCAGCCGACCTATGTCCGGCTACACCTTC. Residues: CASSRPMSGYTF. The chain is built from TRBV7-2 and TRBJ1-2; D gene ambiguous. Trimming shortened V by 5 bases and J by 8 bases, and 12 bases separated the two germline ends. This CDR3 spans 12 amino acids. Germline-derived CDR1 and CDR2 are SGHTA and FQGNSA. Full variable domain (missing parts from reference TRBV7-2 and TRBJ1-2): GAGVSQSPSNKVTEKGKDVELRCDPISGHTALYWYRQSLGQGLEFLIYFQGNSAPDKSGLPSDRFSAERTGGSVSTLTIQRTQQEDSAVYLCASSRPMSGYTFGSGTRLTVV.

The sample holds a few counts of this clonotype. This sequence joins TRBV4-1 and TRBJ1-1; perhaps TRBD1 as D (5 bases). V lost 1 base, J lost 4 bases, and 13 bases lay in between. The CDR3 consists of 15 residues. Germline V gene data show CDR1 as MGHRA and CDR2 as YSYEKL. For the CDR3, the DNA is TGCGCCAGCAGCCAAGTCCGCTCCCAGGGCACTGAAGCTTTCTTT. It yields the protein CASSQVRSQGTEAFF.

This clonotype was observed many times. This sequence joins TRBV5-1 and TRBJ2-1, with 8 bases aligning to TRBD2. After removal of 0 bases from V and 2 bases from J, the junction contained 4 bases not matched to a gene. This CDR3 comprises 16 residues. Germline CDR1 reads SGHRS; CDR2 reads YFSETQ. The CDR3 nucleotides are TGCGCCAGCAGCTTGGAGGGAGCGGGAGCCTACAATGAGCAGTTCTTC. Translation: CASSLEGAGAYNEQFF. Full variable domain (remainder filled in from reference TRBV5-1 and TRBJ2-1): KAGVTQTPRYLIKTRGQQVTLSCSPISGHRSVSWYQQTPGQGLQFLFEYFSETQRNKGNFPGRFSGRQFSNSRSEMNVSTLELGDSALYLCASSLEGAGAYNEQFFGPGTRLTVL.

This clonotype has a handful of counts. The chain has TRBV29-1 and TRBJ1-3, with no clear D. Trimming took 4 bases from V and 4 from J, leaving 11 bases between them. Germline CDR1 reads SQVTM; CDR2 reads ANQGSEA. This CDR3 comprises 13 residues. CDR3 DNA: TGCAGCGTTGCCCACAATACCGGAAACACCATATATTTT. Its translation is CSVAHNTGNTIYF.

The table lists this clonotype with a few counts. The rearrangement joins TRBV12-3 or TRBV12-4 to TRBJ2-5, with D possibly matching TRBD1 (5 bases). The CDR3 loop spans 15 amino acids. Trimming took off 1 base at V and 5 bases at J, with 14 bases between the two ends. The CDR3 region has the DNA TGTGCCAGCAGTTTAGAGGGGCCGAGTTTTGAGACCCAGTACTTC. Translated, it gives CASSLEGPSFETQYF.

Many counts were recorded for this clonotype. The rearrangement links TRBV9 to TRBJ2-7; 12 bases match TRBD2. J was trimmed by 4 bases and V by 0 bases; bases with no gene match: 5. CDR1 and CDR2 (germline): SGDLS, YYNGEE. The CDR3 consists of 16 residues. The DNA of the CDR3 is TGTGCCAGCAGCGTAGAACCTAGCGGGAGGGTATACGAGCAGTACTTC. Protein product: CASSVEPSGRVYEQYF.

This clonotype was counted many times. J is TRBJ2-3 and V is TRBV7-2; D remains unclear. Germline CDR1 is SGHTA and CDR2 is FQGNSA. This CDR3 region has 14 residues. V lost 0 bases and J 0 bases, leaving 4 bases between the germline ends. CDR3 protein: CASSLAESTDTQYF. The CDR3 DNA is TGTGCCAGCAGCTTAGCAGAGAGCACAGATACGCAGTATTTT.

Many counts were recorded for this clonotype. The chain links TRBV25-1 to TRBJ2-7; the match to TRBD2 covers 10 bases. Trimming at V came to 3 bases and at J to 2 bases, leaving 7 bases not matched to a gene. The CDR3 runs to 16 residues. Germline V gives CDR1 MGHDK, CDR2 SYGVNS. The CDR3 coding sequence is TGTGCCAGCAGTGAGGCTAGCGGGAGTGCAGCCTACGAGCAGTACTTC. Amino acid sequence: CASSEASGSAAYEQYF.

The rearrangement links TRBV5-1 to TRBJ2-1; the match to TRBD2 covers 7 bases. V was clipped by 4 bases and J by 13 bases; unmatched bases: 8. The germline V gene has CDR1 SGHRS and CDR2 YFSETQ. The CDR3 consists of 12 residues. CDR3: CASSGSGTLQFF. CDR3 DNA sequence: TGCGCCAGCAGCGGAAGCGGGACCCTACAGTTCTTC.

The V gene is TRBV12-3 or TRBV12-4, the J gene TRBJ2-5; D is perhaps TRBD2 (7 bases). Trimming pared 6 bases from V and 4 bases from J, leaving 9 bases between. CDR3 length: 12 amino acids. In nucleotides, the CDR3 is TGTGCCAGCAGGGCGGGGGCAGAGACCCAGTACTTC. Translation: CASRAGAETQYF.

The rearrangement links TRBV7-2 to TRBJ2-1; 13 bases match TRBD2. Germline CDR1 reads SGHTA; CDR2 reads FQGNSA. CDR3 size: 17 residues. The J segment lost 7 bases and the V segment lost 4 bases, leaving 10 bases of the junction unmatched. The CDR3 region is CASSYTIGLAGVNEQFF. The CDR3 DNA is TGTGCCAGCAGCTACACGATCGGACTAGCGGGAGTAAATGAGCAGTTCTTC.

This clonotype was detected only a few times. CDR3 nucleotide sequence: TGTGCATCGCTAGGAGGGGAGGGGACCGGGGAGCTGTTTTTT. Its protein product is CASLGGEGTGELFF. V gene TRBV10-3 combines with J gene TRBJ2-2; the match to TRBD2 covers 7 bases. CDR3 length: 14 amino acids. Germline V lookup: CDR1 ENHRY, CDR2 SYGVKD.

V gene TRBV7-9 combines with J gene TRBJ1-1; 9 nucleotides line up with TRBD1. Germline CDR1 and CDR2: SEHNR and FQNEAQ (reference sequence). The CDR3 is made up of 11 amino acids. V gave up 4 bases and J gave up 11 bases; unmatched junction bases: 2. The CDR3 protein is CASSSGTGAFF. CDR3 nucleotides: TGTGCCAGCAGCTCCGGGACAGGGGCTTTCTTT.

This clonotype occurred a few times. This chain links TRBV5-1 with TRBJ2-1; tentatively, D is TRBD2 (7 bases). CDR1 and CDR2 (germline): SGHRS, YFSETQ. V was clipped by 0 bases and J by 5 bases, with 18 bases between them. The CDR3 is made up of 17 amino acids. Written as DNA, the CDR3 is TGCGCCAGCAGCTTGGGAGGACTAGGGAGGGGGGACAATGAGCAGTTCTTC. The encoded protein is CASSLGGLGRGDNEQFF.

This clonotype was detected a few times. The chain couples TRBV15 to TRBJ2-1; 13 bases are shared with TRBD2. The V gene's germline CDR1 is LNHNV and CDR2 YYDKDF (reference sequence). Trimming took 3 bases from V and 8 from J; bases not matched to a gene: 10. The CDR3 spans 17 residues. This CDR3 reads CATSSHTRLAGGHEQFF. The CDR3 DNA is TGTGCCACCAGCAGTCACACTCGACTAGCGGGAGGCCATGAGCAGTTCTTC. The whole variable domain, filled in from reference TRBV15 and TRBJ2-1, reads DAMVIQNPRYQVTQFGKPVTLSCSQTLNHNVMYWYQQKSSQAPKLLFHYYDKDFNNEADTPDNFQSRRPNTSFCFLDIRSPGLGDTAMYLCATSSHTRLAGGHEQFFGPGTRLTVL.

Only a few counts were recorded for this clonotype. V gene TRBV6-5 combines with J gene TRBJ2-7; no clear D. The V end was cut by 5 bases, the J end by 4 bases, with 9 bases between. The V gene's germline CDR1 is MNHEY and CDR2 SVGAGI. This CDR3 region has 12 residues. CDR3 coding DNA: TGTGCCAGCAGTCCGACACATTACGAGCAGTACTTC. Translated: CASSPTHYEQYF.

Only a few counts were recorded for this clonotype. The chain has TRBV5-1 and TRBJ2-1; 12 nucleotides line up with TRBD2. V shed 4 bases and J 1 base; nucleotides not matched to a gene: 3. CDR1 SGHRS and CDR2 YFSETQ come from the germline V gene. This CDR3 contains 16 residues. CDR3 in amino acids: CASSPGLAGSYNEQFF. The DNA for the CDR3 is TGCGCCAGCAGCCCAGGACTAGCGGGATCCTACAATGAGCAGTTCTTC.

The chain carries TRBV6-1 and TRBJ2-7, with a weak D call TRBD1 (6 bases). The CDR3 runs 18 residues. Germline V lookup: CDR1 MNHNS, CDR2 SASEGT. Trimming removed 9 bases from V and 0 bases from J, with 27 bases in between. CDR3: CASTPGGSPVSSSYEQYF. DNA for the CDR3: TGTGCCAGTACCCCTGGGGGCTCGCCCGTATCGAGCTCCTACGAGCAGTACTTC.

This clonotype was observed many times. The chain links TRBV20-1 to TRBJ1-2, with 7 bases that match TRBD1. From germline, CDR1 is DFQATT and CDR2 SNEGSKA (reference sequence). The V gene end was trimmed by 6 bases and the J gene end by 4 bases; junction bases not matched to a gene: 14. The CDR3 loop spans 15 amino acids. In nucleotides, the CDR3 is TGCAGTGCCATAAACAAGGGGGCCTCACTCTATGGCTACACCTTC. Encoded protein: CSAINKGASLYGYTF.

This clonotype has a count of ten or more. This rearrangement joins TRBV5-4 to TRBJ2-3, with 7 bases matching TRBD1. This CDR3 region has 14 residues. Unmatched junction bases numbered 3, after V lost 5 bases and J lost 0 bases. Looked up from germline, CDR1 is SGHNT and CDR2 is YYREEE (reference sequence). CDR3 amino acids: CASSRTGSTDTQYF. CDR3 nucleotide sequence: TGTGCCAGCAGTAGGACAGGTAGCACAGATACGCAGTATTTT.